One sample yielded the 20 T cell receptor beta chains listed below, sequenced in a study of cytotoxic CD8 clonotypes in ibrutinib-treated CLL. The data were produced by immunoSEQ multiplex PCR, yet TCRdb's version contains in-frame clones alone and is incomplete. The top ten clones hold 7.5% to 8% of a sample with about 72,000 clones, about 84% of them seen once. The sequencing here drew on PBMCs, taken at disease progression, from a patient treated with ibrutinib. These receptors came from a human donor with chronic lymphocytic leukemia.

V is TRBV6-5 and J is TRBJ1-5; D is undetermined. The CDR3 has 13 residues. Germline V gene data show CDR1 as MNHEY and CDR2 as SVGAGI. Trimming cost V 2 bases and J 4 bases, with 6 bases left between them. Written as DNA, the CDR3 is TGTGCCAGCAGTTACAGGGATAATCAGCCCCAGCATTTT. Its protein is CASSYRDNQPQHF.

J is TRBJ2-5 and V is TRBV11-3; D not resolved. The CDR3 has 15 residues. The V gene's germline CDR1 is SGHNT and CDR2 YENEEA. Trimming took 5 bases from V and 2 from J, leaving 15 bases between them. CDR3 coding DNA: TGTGCCAGCAGCCCTGGAAAATCCCCACAAGAGACCCAGTACTTC. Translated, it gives CASSPGKSPQETQYF. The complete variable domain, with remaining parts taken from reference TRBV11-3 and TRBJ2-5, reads EAGVVQSPRYKIIEKKQPVAFWCNPISGHNTLYWYLQNLGQGPELLIRYENEEAVDDSQLPKDRFSAERLKGVDSTLKIQPAELGDSAVYLCASSPGKSPQETQYFGPGTRLLVL.

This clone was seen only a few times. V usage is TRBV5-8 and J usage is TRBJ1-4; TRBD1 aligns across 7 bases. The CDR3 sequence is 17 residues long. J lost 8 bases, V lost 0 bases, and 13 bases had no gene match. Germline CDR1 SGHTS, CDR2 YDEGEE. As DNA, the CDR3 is TGTGCCAGCAGCTTGGAGGGAGACAGGGAAGCGATCGAAAAACTGTTTTTT. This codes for CASSLEGDREAIEKLFF.

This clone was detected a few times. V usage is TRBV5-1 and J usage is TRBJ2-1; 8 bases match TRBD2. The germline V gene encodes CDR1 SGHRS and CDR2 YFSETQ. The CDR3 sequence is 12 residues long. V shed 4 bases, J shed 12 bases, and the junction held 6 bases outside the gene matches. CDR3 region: CASSPPGLGQFF. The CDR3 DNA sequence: TGCGCCAGCAGCCCGCCGGGACTAGGGCAGTTCTTC.

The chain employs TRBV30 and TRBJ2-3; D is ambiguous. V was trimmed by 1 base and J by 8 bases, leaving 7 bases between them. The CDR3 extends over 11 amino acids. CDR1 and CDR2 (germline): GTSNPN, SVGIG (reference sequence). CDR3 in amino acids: CAWSGLSTQYF. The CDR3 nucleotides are TGTGCCTGGAGTGGATTGAGTACGCAGTATTTT.

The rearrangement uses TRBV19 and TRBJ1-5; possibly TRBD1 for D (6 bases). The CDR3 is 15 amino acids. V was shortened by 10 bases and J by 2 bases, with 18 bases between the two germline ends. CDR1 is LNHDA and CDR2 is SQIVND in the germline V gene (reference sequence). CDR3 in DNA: TGTGCCACCGATGATGGACAGTGGGGCAATCAGCCCCAGCATTTT. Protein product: CATDDGQWGNQPQHF.

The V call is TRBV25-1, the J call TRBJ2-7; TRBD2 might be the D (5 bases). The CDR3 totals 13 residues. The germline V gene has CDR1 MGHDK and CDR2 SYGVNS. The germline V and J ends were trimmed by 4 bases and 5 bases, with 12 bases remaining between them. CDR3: CASSGPGRNEQYF. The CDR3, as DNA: TGTGCCAGCAGTGGCCCGGGAAGAAACGAGCAGTACTTC.

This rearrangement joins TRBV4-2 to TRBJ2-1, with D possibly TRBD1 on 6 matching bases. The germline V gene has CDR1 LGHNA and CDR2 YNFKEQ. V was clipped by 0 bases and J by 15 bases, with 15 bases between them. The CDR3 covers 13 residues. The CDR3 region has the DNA TGTGCCAGCAGCCAAGATTTGGGACAAGTTGGGTTCTTC. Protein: CASSQDLGQVGFF.

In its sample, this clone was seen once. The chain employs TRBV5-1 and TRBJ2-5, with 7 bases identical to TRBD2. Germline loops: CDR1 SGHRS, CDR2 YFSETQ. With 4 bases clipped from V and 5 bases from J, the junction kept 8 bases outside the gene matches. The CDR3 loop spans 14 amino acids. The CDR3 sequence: CASSHIGGEETQYF. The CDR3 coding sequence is TGCGCCAGCAGCCACATTGGGGGGGAGGAGACCCAGTACTTC.

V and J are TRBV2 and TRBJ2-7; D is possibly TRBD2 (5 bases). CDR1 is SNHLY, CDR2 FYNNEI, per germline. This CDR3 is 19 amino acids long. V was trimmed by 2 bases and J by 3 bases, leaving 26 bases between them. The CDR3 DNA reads TGTGCCAGCAGTGAATTTTCCGGGTCGTACTCTGGAGGTGTCTACGAGCAGTACTTC. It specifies CASSEFSGSYSGGVYEQYF.

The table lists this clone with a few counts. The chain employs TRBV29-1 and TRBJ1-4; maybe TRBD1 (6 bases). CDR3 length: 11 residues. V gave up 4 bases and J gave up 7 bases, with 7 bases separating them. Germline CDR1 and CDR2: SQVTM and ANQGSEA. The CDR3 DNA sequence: TGCAGCGTTGTCAGGGGTGAAAAACTGTTTTTT. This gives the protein CSVVRGEKLFF.

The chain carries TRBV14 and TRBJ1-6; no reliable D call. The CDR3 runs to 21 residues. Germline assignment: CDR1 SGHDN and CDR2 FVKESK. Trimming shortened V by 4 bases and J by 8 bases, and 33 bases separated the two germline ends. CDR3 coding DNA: TGTGCCAGCAGCCCTAGGGATGGCTCTAGAATTCACCCCTCACGGGATTCACCCCTCCACTTT. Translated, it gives CASSPRDGSRIHPSRDSPLHF.

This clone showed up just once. The CDR3 DNA follows: TGTGCCAGTAGTATTTTGGGTGGAACTAATGAAAAACTGTTTTTT. Residues: CASSILGGTNEKLFF. The chain has TRBV19 and TRBJ1-4; D unresolved. V was clipped by 3 bases and J by 1 base, with 9 bases between them. The length of the CDR3 is 15 residues. CDR1 is LNHDA and CDR2 is SQIVND in the germline V gene (reference sequence).

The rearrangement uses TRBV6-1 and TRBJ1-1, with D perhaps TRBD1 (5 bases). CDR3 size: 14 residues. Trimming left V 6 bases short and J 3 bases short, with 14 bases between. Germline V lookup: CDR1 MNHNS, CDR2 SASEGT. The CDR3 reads CASRVTWGDTEAFF. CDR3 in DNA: TGTGCCAGCAGAGTAACCTGGGGGGACACTGAAGCTTTCTTT.

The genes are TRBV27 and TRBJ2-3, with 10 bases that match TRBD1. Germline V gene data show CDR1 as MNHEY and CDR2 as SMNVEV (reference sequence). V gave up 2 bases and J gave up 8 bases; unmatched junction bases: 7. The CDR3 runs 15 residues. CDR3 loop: CASSLGSTGGSTQYF. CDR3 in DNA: TGTGCCAGCAGTTTAGGATCGACAGGGGGCAGTACGCAGTATTTT.

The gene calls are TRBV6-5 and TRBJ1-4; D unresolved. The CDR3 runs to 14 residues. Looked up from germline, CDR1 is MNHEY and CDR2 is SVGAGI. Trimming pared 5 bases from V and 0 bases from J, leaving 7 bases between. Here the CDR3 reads CASSRTATNEKLFF. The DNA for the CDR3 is TGTGCCAGCAGTAGGACTGCAACTAATGAAAAACTGTTTTTT.

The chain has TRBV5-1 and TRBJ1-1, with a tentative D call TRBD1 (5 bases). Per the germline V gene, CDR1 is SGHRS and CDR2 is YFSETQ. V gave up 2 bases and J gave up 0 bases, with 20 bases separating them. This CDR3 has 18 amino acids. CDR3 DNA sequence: TGCGCCAGCAGCTTACTGACTCCGGGACCGGTGATGAACACTGAAGCTTTCTTT. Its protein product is CASSLLTPGPVMNTEAFF.

CDR3 loop: CASSPRWGTPEAFF. The CDR3 DNA is TGTGCCAGCAGCCCACGGTGGGGGACTCCTGAAGCTTTCTTT. This chain joins TRBV6-5 and TRBJ1-1; TRBD1 might be the D (5 bases). This CDR3 contains 14 residues. CDR1 is MNHEY and CDR2 is SVGAGI in the germline V gene. Trimming shortened V by 6 bases and J by 6 bases, and 17 bases separated the two germline ends.

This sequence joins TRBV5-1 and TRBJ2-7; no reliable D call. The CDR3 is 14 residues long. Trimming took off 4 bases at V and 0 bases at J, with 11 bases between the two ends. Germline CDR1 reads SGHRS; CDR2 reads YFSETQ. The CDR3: CASSRDAISYEQYF. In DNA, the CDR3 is TGCGCCAGCAGCCGCGACGCGATCTCCTACGAGCAGTACTTC.

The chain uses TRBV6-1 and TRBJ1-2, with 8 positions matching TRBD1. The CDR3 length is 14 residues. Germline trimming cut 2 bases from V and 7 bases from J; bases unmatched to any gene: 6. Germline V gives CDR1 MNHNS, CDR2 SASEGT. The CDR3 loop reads CASSETQGAGGYTF. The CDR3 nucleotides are TGTGCCAGCAGTGAAACCCAGGGGGCAGGTGGCTACACCTTC.